The rows below give T cell receptor beta chains drawn from one sample of a study of blood T cell repertoires in COVID-19. Produced via immunoSEQ multiplex PCR; TCRdb's table is partial and in-frame only. The repertoire holds about 87,000 clones, with about 85% as singletons. The sequenced material came from peripheral blood. Receptors were obtained from a woman aged 70 to 79 with acute or convalescent COVID-19. Each CDR3 is given with its conserved first and last residue. The D gene is left open where the match is weak. Expanded clones are given a class, and other clones once, few, many or no size at all.

>NA|TRBV2|NA|TRBJ1-5
TGTGCCAGCAGGGGGGGAGAAAATCAGCCCCAGCATTTT
CASRGGENQPQHF
>NA|TRBV29-1|NA|TRBJ2-1
TGCAGCGCGCCTCCTGAGGACAGCAACAATGAGCAGTTCTTC
CSAPPEDSNNEQFF
>NA|TRBV5-4|NA|TRBJ2-3
TGTGCCAGCAGCTTGTCTCCTCCAGATACGCAGTATTTT
CASSLSPPDTQYF
>NA|TRBV5-4|NA|TRBJ1-4
TGTGCCAGCAGCTTTCCGGGGGGTCGGGAAAAACTGTTTTTT
CASSFPGGREKLFF
>NA|TRBV6-1|NA|TRBJ1-1
TGTGCCAGCAGTGAAGGGGGAGAGAACACTGAAGCTTTCTTT
CASSEGGENTEAFF
>TRBD2|TRBV6-4|once|TRBJ2-1
TGTGCCAGCAGTCTTACTAGCGGGGGGGCCCCGTACAATGAGCAGTTCTTC
CASSLTSGGAPYNEQFF
>TRBD1|TRBV6-5|few|TRBJ1-1
TGTGCCAGCCTACAGGGGTACACTGAAGCTTTCTTT
CASLQGYTEAFF
>TRBD1|TRBV11-3|NA|TRBJ2-6
TGTGCCAGCAGCTTCGACAGGGCTGGGGCCAACGTCCTGACTTTC
CASSFDRAGANVLTF
>NA|TRBV9|NA|TRBJ1-2
TGTGCCAGCAGCGCGGGAACAGGGTACGGCTACACCTTC
CASSAGTGYGYTF
>NA|TRBV2|few|TRBJ1-2
TGTGCCAGCAGTGAAGCGGGGACATACTATGGCTACACCTTC
CASSEAGTYYGYTF
>TRBD2|TRBV9|few|TRBJ2-5
TGTGCCAGCAGCTCAGCACTAGCGGGGGGCCCGGTGGAAGAGACCCAGTACTTC
CASSSALAGGPVEETQYF
>NA|TRBV27|NA|TRBJ1-2
TGTGCCAGCAGTTTATCGGACAGAAACTATGGCTACACCTTC
CASSLSDRNYGYTF
>NA|TRBV5-4|NA|TRBJ2-7
TGTGCCAGCAGCTTAGTGGACAGAGAATACGAGCAGTACTTC
CASSLVDREYEQYF
>NA|TRBV3-1/TRBV3-2|once|TRBJ1-1
TGTGCCAGCAGCCGTAACTCCGACAGGACCTGGACTTTCTTT
CASSRNSDRTWTFF
>NA|TRBV5-4|NA|TRBJ2-7
TGTGCCAGCAGCCCGGGTGGGGGCTCGGTAGGGGAGCAGTACTTC
CASSPGGGSVGEQYF
>NA|TRBV2|NA|TRBJ1-2
TGTGCCAGTACTACGGGGGTCAACTATGGCTACACCTTC
CASTTGVNYGYTF
>NA|TRBV18|NA|TRBJ2-1
TGTGCCAGCTCACCACGAGACTACAATGAGCAGTTCTTC
CASSPRDYNEQFF
>TRBD2|TRBV7-9|once|TRBJ2-2
TGTGCCAGCAGCGATAGAGGTAGCGGGGGCCGTAACACCGGGGAGCTGTTTTTT
CASSDRGSGGRNTGELFF
>NA|TRBV5-4|NA|TRBJ2-2
TGTGCCAGCAGCTTGGCCGGGGGGCGCGGGAACACCGGGGAGCTGTTTTTT
CASSLAGGRGNTGELFF
>TRBD1|TRBV30|NA|TRBJ1-6
TGTGCCTGGAGTCGACGGGACAGGGAAAATTCACCCCTCCACTTT
CAWSRRDRENSPLHF
>TRBD1|TRBV30|NA|TRBJ1-6
TGTGCCTGGAGTGTGGGTCGAACAGGGGTCTCACCCCTCCACTTT
CAWSVGRTGVSPLHF
>NA|TRBV6-5|NA|TRBJ2-1
TGTGCCAGCAGTTCCTTCAGGGCGAATGAGCAGTTCTTC
CASSSFRANEQFF